This TCR beta chain is from a study of Graves' ophthalmopathy and Graves' hyperthyroidism. A follow-up of 18 months without ophthalmopathy meant that hyperthyroidism was stable. Included hyperthyroidism patients were aged 18 to 65 and newly diagnosed (under 2 months' duration). Among the exclusions were patients with other autoimmune diseases, uncontrolled infections, pregnancy or lactation. PBMCs were density-gradient isolated from about 9.6 ml fresh blood. This CDR3 spans 19 amino acids. The germline V gene has CDR1 MNHEY and CDR2 SVGEGT. Researchers took RNA transcripts and amplified TCR beta CDR3 regions from them. A first-round RT-PCR used HTBI primers, followed by a second-round multiplex PCR. TCRdb itself ran the multiplex PCR reads through MiXCR, one entry per CDR3 protein. The sample lists hundreds of thousands of distinct CDR3 sequences; about 20% were seen once. Worth noting for this clonotype: One end of the junction fails to match germline, which may point to a read error.

The sequencing input was peripheral blood. V and J are TRBV6-2 or TRBV6-3 and TRBJ1-2, with no clear D. The sequence derives from a woman between 18 and 30 years old with stable Graves' hyperthyroidism. Some clones in this sample may be carry-over from other donors' samples. CDR3 in DNA: TGTGCCAGCAGTTACTCGTTAGGGATGACCGACATCCTCCGCTATGGTTACACCTTC. This translates into CASSYSLGMTDILRYGYTF.